The 15 T cell receptor beta chains below were found in one sample sequenced in a study of early T cells in non-severe SARS-CoV-2 infection. TCRdb independently ran MiXCR on the 5' RACE reads; one entry per CDR3 protein. The sample carries under 140,000 distinct CDR3 sequences, roughly 13% recorded once. Sample: whole blood, taken at baseline. The receptors here all came from an adult who was a healthcare worker with PCR-confirmed SARS-CoV-2 infection or an uninfected control (not recorded which).

This clonotype was counted ten times or more. The chain links TRBV7-2 to TRBJ1-1; D unresolved. There are 12 residues in the CDR3. Trimming removed 5 bases at V and 5 bases at J, with 9 bases between. Per germline, CDR1 SGHTA and CDR2 FQGNSA. The CDR3 DNA follows: TGTGCCAGCAGCAGAGGGTTGACTGAAGCTTTCTTT. It yields the protein CASSRGLTEAFF.

Only a few counts were recorded for this clonotype. J is TRBJ2-5 and V is TRBV12-3 or TRBV12-4; 9 bases align to TRBD2. CDR3 size: 15 residues. Trimming took 5 bases from V and 3 from J; bases not matched to a gene: 7. This CDR3 is CASSLRTSEKETQYF. The CDR3, as DNA: TGTGCCAGCAGTCTCCGGACTAGCGAAAAAGAGACCCAGTACTTC.

In DNA form, the CDR3 reads TGTGCCACCAGCAGGGACAGGGCCCTTAATGAAAAACTGTTTTTT. It yields the protein CATSRDRALNEKLFF. The genes are TRBV15 and TRBJ1-4; TRBD1 matches 8 bases. After removal of 3 bases from V and 4 bases from J, the junction contained 4 bases not matched to a gene. Looked up from germline, CDR1 is LNHNV and CDR2 is YYDKDF (reference sequence). The CDR3 consists of 15 residues.

This sequence joins TRBV6-5 and TRBJ2-5, with D maybe TRBD2 (6 bases). The germline V gene encodes CDR1 MNHEY and CDR2 SVGAGI. V was pared by 2 bases and J by 0 bases, with 7 bases between. This CDR3 is built from 14 residues. The CDR3 DNA is TGTGCCAGCAGTTACCGGGACTACCAAGAGACCCAGTACTTC. Translated: CASSYRDYQETQYF.

This clonotype came up a few times. V usage is TRBV7-8 and J usage is TRBJ2-3; D is possibly TRBD1 (5 bases). Trimming cost V 5 bases and J 3 bases, with 15 bases left between them. Germline CDR1 reads SGHVS; CDR2 reads FQNEAQ. This CDR3 is 15 amino acids long. CDR3 in amino acids: CASSLTLTETDTQYF. The DNA for the CDR3 is TGTGCCAGCAGCCTCACCCTGACAGAAACAGATACGCAGTATTTT.

The chain uses TRBV29-1 and TRBJ2-7; D might be TRBD1 (6 bases). V was clipped by 0 bases and J by 3 bases, with 15 bases between them. This CDR3 is built from 15 residues. From germline, CDR1 is SQVTM and CDR2 ANQGSEA. The CDR3 loop reads CSVEDRTATYYEQYF. The CDR3 nucleotides read TGCAGCGTTGAAGATCGGACAGCCACGTACTACGAGCAGTACTTC.

The chain employs TRBV29-1 and TRBJ2-5; 11 nucleotides agree with TRBD1. CDR3 length equals 13 residues. V lost 6 bases to trimming and J lost 5 bases; unmatched junction nucleotides: 5. Germline lookup yields CDR1 SQVTM and CDR2 ANQGSEA. The CDR3 DNA reads TGCAGCGTCGGACAGGGGGCGGCGGAGACCCAGTACTTC. Translation: CSVGQGAAETQYF. Variable domain in full (rest from reference TRBV29-1 and TRBJ2-5): SAVISQKPSRDICQRGTSLTIQCQVDSQVTMMFWYRQQPGQSLTLIATANQGSEATYESGFVIDKFPISRPNLTFSTLTVSNMSPEDSSIYLCSVGQGAAETQYFGPGTRLLVL.

This clonotype occurred many times. V usage is TRBV27 and J usage is TRBJ1-6, with 7 bases fitting TRBD1. Germline values: CDR1 MNHEY, CDR2 SMNVEV (reference sequence). V was clipped by 1 base and J by 5 bases; unmatched bases: 5. The CDR3 sequence is 16 residues long. CDR3 sequence (DNA): TGTGCCAGCAGTTTATACGGGGACAGTAATAATTCACCCCTCCACTTT. It codes for CASSLYGDSNNSPLHF.

In its sample, this clonotype is medium-sized. The chain has TRBV2 and TRBJ2-1; 10 bases match TRBD2. This CDR3 region has 14 residues. From germline, CDR1 is SNHLY and CDR2 FYNNEI. Trimming took 5 bases from V and 6 from J; bases not matched to a gene: 4. The CDR3 protein is CASSTGLASNEQFF. Here the CDR3 DNA reads TGTGCCAGCAGTACGGGACTAGCGTCCAATGAGCAGTTCTTC.

This chain connects TRBV7-7 to TRBJ2-7; either TRBD1 or TRBD2 may supply D (5 bases each). V was cut by 3 bases and J by 3 bases, with 15 bases left in between. Germline CDR1 is SSHAT and CDR2 is FNYEAQ (reference sequence). This CDR3 region has 15 residues. CDR3 amino acids: CASSLWSGPNYEQYF. The CDR3 nucleotides read TGTGCCAGCAGCTTGTGGTCGGGACCCAACTACGAGCAGTACTTC.

In its sample, this clonotype was seen once. The V and J genes are TRBV7-2 and TRBJ2-7; 9 nucleotides agree with TRBD2. Per the germline V gene, CDR1 is SGHTA and CDR2 is FQGNSA. This CDR3 spans 16 amino acids. V gave up 1 base and J gave up 2 bases; unmatched junction bases: 6. DNA for the CDR3: TGTGCCAGCAGCTTAGTAGCTAGCGGGGCCACCTACGAGCAGTACTTC. This sequence encodes CASSLVASGATYEQYF.

This clonotype showed up just a few times. V is TRBV6-5 and J is TRBJ2-3; 9 bases are shared with TRBD2. The ends lost 0 bases at V and 6 bases at J; junction bases unmatched: 7. The CDR3 length is 16 residues. CDR1 and CDR2 (germline): MNHEY, SVGAGI. CDR3: CASSYSRGGATDTQYF. CDR3 DNA: TGTGCCAGCAGTTACTCGCGCGGGGGGGCAACCGATACGCAGTATTTT.

There are many counts of this clonotype. The chain uses TRBV5-1 and TRBJ1-5, with 10 nucleotides matching TRBD1. Looked up from germline, CDR1 is SGHRS and CDR2 is YFSETQ. Trimming removed 4 bases from V and 3 bases from J; junction bases left unmatched: 4. This CDR3 comprises 15 residues. This CDR3 is CASSPTGGLNQPQHF. Here the CDR3 DNA reads TGCGCCAGCAGCCCGACAGGGGGCCTCAATCAGCCCCAGCATTTT.

Only a few counts were recorded for this clonotype. The V call is TRBV5-1, the J call TRBJ2-1, with D hard to call. Looked up from germline, CDR1 is SGHRS and CDR2 is YFSETQ. The germline V and J ends were trimmed by 0 bases and 4 bases, with 11 bases remaining between them. This CDR3 region has 15 residues. CDR3 sequence (DNA): TGCGCCAGCAGCTTGGAGCGCCCCCTGTACAATGAGCAGTTCTTC. Translation gives CASSLERPLYNEQFF.

The chain joins TRBV6-5 to TRBJ2-3; TRBD2 agrees at 7 bases. Germline V gene sequence: CDR1 MNHEY, CDR2 SVGAGI. The CDR3 spans 14 residues. Germline trimming cut 5 bases from V and 6 bases from J; bases unmatched to any gene: 8. The chain's CDR3 is CASSPRAGRDTQYF. DNA for the CDR3: TGTGCCAGCAGTCCCCGAGCGGGGAGGGATACGCAGTATTTT.